This is a list of T cell receptor beta chains from one sample in a study of OX40 agonist ivuxolimab in advanced cancers. TCRdb keeps only in-frame clones here, not all; method: immunoSEQ multiplex PCR. This sample carries tens of thousands of clones, 92% of them seen once, and the ten largest clones take approximately 8.6%. The source material was CD4+ or CD8+ T cells sorted from blood, sampled in a trial of the OX40 agonist ivuxolimab. These receptor sequences come from an adult with an advanced solid tumor such as melanoma, head and neck, liver or kidney cancer. CDR3s include the opening cysteine and the closing phenylalanine or tryptophan. A D gene is named only where the DNA matches it firmly. Clone sizes are given selectively: once, few, many, or a class where the clone is expanded.

J gene	clone size	V gene	D gene	CDR3 protein	CDR3 DNA
TRBJ2-1	.	TRBV6-4	.	CASSEISRSKQFF	TGTGCCAGCAGTGAAATATCCCGGAGTAAGCAGTTCTTC
TRBJ2-2	.	TRBV2	.	CAISSRVNTGELFF	TGTGCCATATCGAGCAGGGTTAACACCGGGGAGCTGTTTTTT
TRBJ2-7	once	TRBV19	.	CASERRGTYEQYF	TGTGCCAGTGAGAGAAGGGGGACCTACGAGCAGTACTTC
TRBJ1-4	.	TRBV5-1	.	CASSGGLNEKLFF	TGCGCCAGCAGCGGGGGTCTTAACGAAAAACTGTTTTTT
TRBJ2-3	few	TRBV30	.	CAWSEVTDTQYF	TGTGCCTGGAGTGAGGTAACAGATACGCAGTATTTT
TRBJ2-7	.	TRBV29-1	.	CSVAGTDSSYEQYF	TGCAGCGTTGCCGGGACGGATAGCTCCTACGAGCAGTACTTC
TRBJ1-2	.	TRBV4-1	.	CASSQVHGGNPRIF	TGCGCCAGCAGCCAAGTTCACGGGGGGAACCCGAGAATCTTC
TRBJ1-2	.	TRBV6-6	.	CASSYPQGYGYTF	TGTGCCAGCAGTTACCCGCAGGGTTATGGCTACACCTTC
TRBJ1-2	.	TRBV6-1	.	CASSEMGSDYTF	TGTGCCAGCAGTGAGATGGGGTCCGACTACACCTTC
TRBJ1-2	.	TRBV5-1	TRBD1	CASSLGVWDSSNYGYTF	TGCGCCAGCAGCTTGGGGGTTTGGGACAGCTCTAACTATGGCTACACCTTC
TRBJ2-3	.	TRBV7-6	TRBD1	CASSPTGTGTYTQYF	TGTGCCAGCAGCCCTACCGGGACAGGGACCTATACGCAGTATTTT
TRBJ2-1	.	TRBV11-2	.	CASIQPSKSYNEQFF	TGTGCCAGCATCCAACCTAGTAAGTCCTACAATGAGCAGTTCTTC
TRBJ2-1	few	TRBV4-3	TRBD2	CASSYTSALSSYNEQFF	TGCGCCAGCAGCTATACTAGCGCCCTAAGCTCCTACAATGAGCAGTTCTTC
TRBJ2-7	.	TRBV27	TRBD1	CASTLTGGSYEQYF	TGTGCCAGCACCCTGACAGGGGGTAGTTACGAGCAGTACTTC
TRBJ1-2	.	TRBV9	TRBD1	CASSVAGDRVGYTF	TGTGCCAGCAGCGTAGCAGGGGACAGGGTTGGCTACACCTTC
TRBJ2-7	.	TRBV19	.	CASSAQPQGEQYF	TGTGCCAGTAGTGCTCAACCCCAGGGAGAACAGTACTTC
TRBJ2-7	.	TRBV19	TRBD1	CASSPGQGAYEQYF	TGTGCCAGTAGCCCGGGACAGGGGGCCTACGAGCAGTACTTC